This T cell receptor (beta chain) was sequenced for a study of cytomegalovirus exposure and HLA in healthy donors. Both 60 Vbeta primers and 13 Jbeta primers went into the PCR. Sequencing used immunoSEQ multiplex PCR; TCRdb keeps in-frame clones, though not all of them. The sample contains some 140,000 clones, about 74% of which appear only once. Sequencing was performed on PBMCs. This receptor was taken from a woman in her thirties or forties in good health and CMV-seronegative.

This CDR3 reads CASSLNPREAYGYTF. For the CDR3, the DNA is TGTGCCAGCAGTTTGAATCCCAGGGAAGCCTATGGCTACACCTTC. The chain joins TRBV28 to TRBJ1-2; tentative D call: TRBD1 (5 bases). The CDR3 loop spans 15 amino acids. The V end was cut by 3 bases, the J end by 4 bases, with 15 bases between. Germline lookup yields CDR1 MDHEN and CDR2 SYDVKM.